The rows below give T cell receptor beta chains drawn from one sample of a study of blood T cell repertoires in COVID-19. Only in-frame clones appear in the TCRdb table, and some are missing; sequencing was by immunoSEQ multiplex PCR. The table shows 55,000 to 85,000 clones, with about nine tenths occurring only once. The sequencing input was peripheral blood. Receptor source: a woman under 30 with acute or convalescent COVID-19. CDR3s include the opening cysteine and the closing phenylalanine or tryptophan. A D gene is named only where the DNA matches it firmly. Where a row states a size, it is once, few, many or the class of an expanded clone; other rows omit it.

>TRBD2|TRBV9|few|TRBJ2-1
CASSALAGGTFNEQFF
TGTGCCAGCAGCGCCTTAGCGGGAGGAACCTTCAATGAGCAGTTCTTC
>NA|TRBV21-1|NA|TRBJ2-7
CAGIRDRKLLTTYEQYF
TGTGCCGGAATCCGGGACAGGAAACTCCTTACGACCTACGAGCAGTACTTC
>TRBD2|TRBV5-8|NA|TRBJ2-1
CASSLWRESYNEQFF
TGTGCCAGCAGCTTGTGGCGGGAGTCCTACAATGAGCAGTTCTTC
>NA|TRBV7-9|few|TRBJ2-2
CASSSWAGTGELFF
TGTGCCAGCAGCTCGTGGGCGGGAACCGGGGAGCTGTTTTTT
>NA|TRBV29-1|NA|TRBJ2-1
CSVEERGIVGLGFF
TGCAGCGTTGAAGAGAGAGGTATCGTCGGACTCGGGTTCTTC
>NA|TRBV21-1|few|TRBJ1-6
CASSRSSGTGSTPLHF
TGTGCCAGCAGCAGATCATCCGGGACAGGGAGTACACCCCTCCACTTT
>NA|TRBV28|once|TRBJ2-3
CASSLAGGPLVDTQYF
TGTGCCAGCAGTTTAGCCGGGGGGCCATTAGTAGATACGCAGTATTTT
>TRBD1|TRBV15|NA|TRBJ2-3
CATSSSTGGDPDTQYF
TGTGCCACCAGCAGCTCGACAGGGGGCGACCCAGATACGCAGTATTTT
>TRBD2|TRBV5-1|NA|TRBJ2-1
CASSLLSGGYNEQFF
TGCGCCAGCAGCTTGCTTAGCGGGGGGTACAATGAGCAGTTCTTC
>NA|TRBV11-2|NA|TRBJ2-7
CASSWGDEQYF
TGTGCCAGCAGCTGGGGGGACGAGCAGTACTTC
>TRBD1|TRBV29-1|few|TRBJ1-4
CSVQTGGLVEKLFF
TGCAGCGTTCAGACAGGGGGACTGGTTGAAAAACTGTTTTTT
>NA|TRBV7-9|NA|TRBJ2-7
CASSSGPVDSPNEQYF
TGTGCCAGCAGCTCGGGCCCTGTGGACAGTCCCAACGAGCAGTACTTC
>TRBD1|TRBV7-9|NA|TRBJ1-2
CASSRRTGVVIGYTF
TGTGCCAGCAGCCGTAGAACAGGGGTCGTTATAGGCTACACCTTC
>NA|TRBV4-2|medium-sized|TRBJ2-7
CASSQDRGASDEQYF
TGTGCCAGCAGCCAAGATCGGGGGGCGAGCGACGAGCAGTACTTC
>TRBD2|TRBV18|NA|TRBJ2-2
CASSPSLAGDTGELFF
TGTGCCAGCTCACCAAGCCTAGCGGGAGACACCGGGGAGCTGTTTTTT
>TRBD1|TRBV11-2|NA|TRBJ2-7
CASSPPVTGIYEQYF
TGTGCCAGCAGCCCACCGGTGACAGGGATATACGAGCAGTACTTC
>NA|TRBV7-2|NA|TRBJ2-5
CASSLVQRRGQETQYF
TGTGCCAGCAGCTTAGTTCAGCGACGGGGCCAAGAGACCCAGTACTTC